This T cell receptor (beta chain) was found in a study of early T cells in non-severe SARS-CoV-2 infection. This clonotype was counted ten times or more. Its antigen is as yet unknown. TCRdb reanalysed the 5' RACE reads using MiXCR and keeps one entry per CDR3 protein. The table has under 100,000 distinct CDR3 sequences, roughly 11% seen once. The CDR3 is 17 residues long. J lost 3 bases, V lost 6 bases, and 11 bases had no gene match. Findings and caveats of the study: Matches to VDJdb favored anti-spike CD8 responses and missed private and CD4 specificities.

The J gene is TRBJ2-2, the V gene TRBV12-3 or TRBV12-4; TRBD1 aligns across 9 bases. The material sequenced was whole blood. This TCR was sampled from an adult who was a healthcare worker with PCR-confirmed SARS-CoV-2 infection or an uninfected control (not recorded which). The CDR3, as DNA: TGTGCCAGCAGCCCGGGACAGGGACGTAGGGACACCGGGGAGCTGTTTTTT. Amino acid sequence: CASSPGQGRRDTGELFF.